Below, 26 T cell receptor beta chains from the same sample are listed, as sequenced in a study of response to subunit inactivated influenza vaccine. In TCRdb, the RT-PCR reads were re-called with MiXCR into one record per CDR3 protein. The table has some 500,000 distinct CDR3 sequences, about 25% seen once. Sequences were derived from CD4+ T cells sorted from PBMCs, sampled 5 days after vaccination. All receptors derive from a man over 45 who received an inactivated influenza vaccine.

The CDR3 DNA follows: TGTGCCAGCAGCAGACAGAACTCCTACGAGCAGTACTTC. Translating gives CASSRQNSYEQYF. The chain links TRBV9 to TRBJ2-7; the D gene is possibly TRBD1 (5 bases). Per the germline V gene, CDR1 is SGDLS and CDR2 is YYNGEE. Trimming removed 4 bases from V and 0 bases from J, with 8 bases in between. The CDR3 sequence is 13 residues long.

The table lists this clonotype with many counts. The rearrangement links TRBV28 to TRBJ2-3; 10 nucleotides line up with TRBD1. Unmatched junction bases numbered 3, after V lost 8 bases and J lost 4 bases. The CDR3 spans 13 residues. Germline values: CDR1 MDHEN, CDR2 SYDVKM. Here the CDR3 DNA reads TGTGCCAGCGGGACAGGGGATCCAGATACGCAGTATTTT. Its protein is CASGTGDPDTQYF.

This clonotype occurred a few times. This chain links TRBV18 with TRBJ1-1, with no clear D. The V gene's germline CDR1 is KGHSH and CDR2 LQKENI. The CDR3 sequence is 14 residues long. V was trimmed by 8 bases and J by 7 bases, leaving 20 bases between them. CDR3 sequence (DNA): TGTGCCAGCCACTCGACCGTCGGGATGGGTGAAGCTTTCTTT. It is translated as CASHSTVGMGEAFF.

This clonotype showed up just a few times. The CDR3 nucleotides are TGTGCCAGCAGCTTAATAGCGGGAGGGCCGGCAGATACGCAGTATTTT. Protein product: CASSLIAGGPADTQYF. The J gene is TRBJ2-3, the V gene TRBV7-9, with 11 bases that match TRBD2. The CDR3 is made up of 16 amino acids. V lost 2 bases, J lost 4 bases, and 5 bases stayed unmatched. From germline, CDR1 is SEHNR and CDR2 FQNEAQ (reference sequence).

This clonotype has a single count. V gene TRBV28 combines with J gene TRBJ2-7; 10 bases agree with TRBD1. The CDR3 has 14 residues. Germline V gives CDR1 MDHEN, CDR2 SYDVKM. V lost 5 bases to trimming and J lost 6 bases; unmatched junction nucleotides: 7. DNA of the CDR3: TGTGCCAGCAGTCCTCCGGACAGGGGGACCGAGCAGTACTTC. It yields the protein CASSPPDRGTEQYF.

J is TRBJ2-1 and V is TRBV7-2, with D hard to call. This CDR3 has 13 amino acids. Trimming shortened V by 1 base and J by 9 bases, and 10 bases separated the two germline ends. Germline-derived CDR1 and CDR2 are SGHTA and FQGNSA. Here the CDR3 reads CASSLDAPAEQFF. In DNA form, the CDR3 reads TGTGCCAGCAGCTTAGATGCCCCGGCTGAGCAGTTCTTC.

The CDR3 DNA reads as TGTGCCAGCAGCTACACTAGCGGGAGTCCCCAGATACCGCAGTATTTT. Protein sequence: CASSYTSGSPQIPQYF. V gene TRBV7-2 combines with J gene TRBJ2-3, with 11 nucleotides matching TRBD2. V lost 4 bases and J lost 10; bases outside the gene matches: 13. This CDR3 is 16 amino acids long. Germline CDR1 is SGHTA and CDR2 is FQGNSA.

The rearrangement joins TRBV20-1 to TRBJ1-2; 7 nucleotides line up with TRBD1. V dropped 3 bases and J dropped 5; count of bases not matched to a gene: 9. The CDR3 is 14 amino acids. Germline-derived CDR1 and CDR2 are DFQATT and SNEGSKA (reference sequence). CDR3 DNA sequence: TGCAGTGCTAGCAAAAGGGACAGATATTATGGCTACACCTTC. The encoded protein is CSASKRDRYYGYTF.

V usage is TRBV20-1 and J usage is TRBJ2-4, with 10 bases aligning to TRBD1. Germline trimming cut 6 bases from V and 4 bases from J; bases unmatched to any gene: 6. Germline CDR1 is DFQATT and CDR2 is SNEGSKA (reference sequence). The CDR3 sequence is 14 residues long. CDR3 loop: CSATRGQGKNIQYF. For the CDR3, the DNA is TGCAGTGCCACCCGGGGACAGGGGAAAAACATTCAGTACTTC.

This clonotype was observed a few times. Here the CDR3 reads CASSPPRSGIATGELFF. CDR3 DNA sequence: TGTGCCAGCTCACCACCTCGGTCTGGGATTGCCACCGGGGAGCTGTTTTTT. This chain joins TRBV18 and TRBJ2-2; D remains ambiguous. CDR3 length: 17 residues. Germline CDR1 reads KGHSH; CDR2 reads LQKENI. Trimming took 0 bases from V and 4 from J, leaving 15 bases between them.

The sample holds a few counts of this clonotype. The chain recombines TRBV20-1 with TRBJ1-2; TRBD1 matches 8 bases. CDR3 length: 14 residues. The germline CDR1 and CDR2 sequences are DFQATT and SNEGSKA (reference sequence). Trimming removed 2 bases from V and 6 bases from J; junction bases left unmatched: 8. The CDR3 here is CSARLLAGGDGYTF. CDR3 bases: TGCAGTGCTAGACTATTGGCAGGGGGCGATGGCTACACCTTC.

The CDR3 loop reads CASSVAAEVNYGYTF. The CDR3 DNA sequence: TGTGCCAGCAGTGTGGCGGCTGAGGTTAACTATGGCTACACCTTC. The gene calls are TRBV2 and TRBJ1-2, with D hard to call. This CDR3 is built from 15 residues. With 4 bases removed from V and 1 base from J, the gap between germline ends came to 13 bases. Germline CDR1 SNHLY, CDR2 FYNNEI.

V is TRBV6-6 and J is TRBJ2-5; D unresolved. Germline V CDR1 and CDR2: MNHNY, SVGAGI (reference sequence). The V end was cut by 5 bases, the J end by 2 bases, with 9 bases between. The CDR3 has 13 amino acids. Here the CDR3 DNA reads TGTGCCAGCAGTCGCCGGGCACAAGAGACCCAGTACTTC. Its translation is CASSRRAQETQYF.

This clonotype has more than one count but fewer than ten. The rearrangement links TRBV20-1 to TRBJ1-1, with 8 positions matching TRBD1. Trimming cost V 3 bases and J 4 bases; bases outside gene matches: 7. CDR1 is DFQATT and CDR2 is SNEGSKA in the germline V gene (reference sequence). The CDR3 loop spans 14 amino acids. CDR3: CSASPPGGFTEAFF. Here the CDR3 DNA reads TGCAGTGCTAGCCCCCCAGGGGGCTTCACTGAAGCTTTCTTT.

There are a few counts of this clonotype. The rearrangement links TRBV20-1 to TRBJ1-5; D may be TRBD1 (5 bases). Trimming cost V 3 bases and J 3 bases, with 12 bases left between them. The CDR3 length is 14 residues. Germline V gene lookup returns CDR1 DFQATT and CDR2 SNEGSKA (reference sequence). CDR3 bases: TGCAGTGCTAGGGAACAGGAGATCAATCAGCCCCAGCATTTT. Encoded protein: CSAREQEINQPQHF.

The CDR3 coding sequence is TGTGCCAGCAGCCAAGATGAACTAGCGGGAAAGTACTTC. Translated: CASSQDELAGKYF. The J gene is TRBJ2-7, the V gene TRBV3-1; 10 bases fit TRBD2. Trimming removed 0 bases from V and 11 bases from J; junction bases left unmatched: 4. CDR1 and CDR2 (germline): LGHDT, YNNKEL (reference sequence). There are 13 residues in the CDR3.

This sequence joins TRBV12-3 or TRBV12-4 and TRBJ2-3, with TRBD1 identical over 9 bases. The ends lost 5 bases at V and 2 bases at J; junction bases unmatched: 11. The CDR3 has 17 residues. The CDR3 nucleotides read TGTGCCAGCAGTCCCCCCGCCGGGACAGGGTTCACAGATACGCAGTATTTT. It specifies CASSPPAGTGFTDTQYF.

The V gene is TRBV7-2, the J gene TRBJ2-7; either TRBD1 or TRBD2 may supply D (5 bases each). Trimming stripped 5 bases from V and 6 bases from J, with 14 bases between. Germline CDR1 SGHTA, CDR2 FQGNSA. The CDR3 sequence is 13 residues long. CDR3 DNA: TGTGCCAGCAGCCTAGAGGGGTGGTCCGAGCAGTACTTC. It yields the protein CASSLEGWSEQYF.

This clonotype showed up just once. The chain employs TRBV25-1 and TRBJ2-5, with 11 bases matching TRBD1. This CDR3 is built from 15 residues. V trimming: 7 bases; J trimming: 5 bases; junction bases outside the gene matches: 9. Germline-derived CDR1 and CDR2 are MGHDK and SYGVNS. The CDR3 sequence is CASTIGQGAGETQYF. CDR3 nucleotides: TGTGCCAGCACTATCGGACAGGGGGCTGGTGAGACCCAGTACTTC.

The CDR3 sequence: CASSPLGSPEAFF. The CDR3 DNA reads as TGTGCCAGCAGTCCCCTGGGGTCCCCTGAAGCTTTCTTT. The rearrangement links TRBV25-1 to TRBJ1-1; D ambiguous. This CDR3 is built from 13 residues. The germline gives CDR1 MGHDK, CDR2 SYGVNS. V was shortened by 5 bases and J by 6 bases, with 13 bases between the two germline ends.

The chain uses TRBV6-2 or TRBV6-3 and TRBJ2-6; TRBD1 agrees at 7 bases. The CDR3 runs 16 residues. V dropped 4 bases and J dropped 4; count of bases not matched to a gene: 7. Germline V gene data show CDR1 as MNHEY and CDR2 as SVGEGT. CDR3 DNA: TGTGCCAGCAGTTTGACAGGGCTCCTCGGGGCCAACGTCCTGACTTTC. It translates to CASSLTGLLGANVLTF.

The chain carries TRBV5-1 and TRBJ1-4; D gene uncertain. Looked up from germline, CDR1 is SGHRS and CDR2 is YFSETQ. CDR3 size: 14 residues. V lost 0 bases and J 4 bases, leaving 7 bases between the germline ends. The CDR3 DNA sequence: TGCGCCAGCAGCTTGGGACCGAGTAATGAAAAACTGTTTTTT. This gives the protein CASSLGPSNEKLFF.

This clonotype has a handful of counts. The chain uses TRBV7-3 and TRBJ2-7; possibly TRBD1 for D (6 bases). There are 15 residues in the CDR3. Trimming took off 1 base at V and 3 bases at J, with 13 bases between the two ends. Germline V gene lookup returns CDR1 SGHTA and CDR2 FQGTGA. Written as DNA, the CDR3 is TGTGCCAGCAGCTTAAACAGGGCATCTTACTACGAGCAGTACTTC. It is translated as CASSLNRASYYEQYF.

There are a few counts of this clonotype. The chain joins TRBV28 to TRBJ2-1; perhaps TRBD1 as D (7 bases). The CDR3 runs 16 residues. The germline V gene encodes CDR1 MDHEN and CDR2 SYDVKM. Deletions cut 6 bases from V and 0 bases from J, with 15 bases between. The CDR3 bases are TGTGCCAGCAGCGCAGGGGGAGGAGGCTCCTACAATGAGCAGTTCTTC. Translating it yields CASSAGGGGSYNEQFF.

This chain connects TRBV7-9 to TRBJ1-1, with a weak D call TRBD1 (5 bases). Per the germline V gene, CDR1 is SEHNR and CDR2 is FQNEAQ (reference sequence). This CDR3 is 15 amino acids long. V shed 4 bases and J shed 6 bases, with 18 bases lying between them. The CDR3 region has the DNA TGTGCCAGCAGCTCCCAACCCAGGGTTTCCGCTGAAGCTTTCTTT. Amino acid sequence: CASSSQPRVSAEAFF. Based on the CDR3 plus reference TRBV7-9 and TRBJ1-1, the full variable domain is DTGVSQNPRHKITKRGQNVTFRCDPISEHNRLYWYRQTLGQGPEFLTYFQNEAQLEKSRLLSDRFSAERPKGSFSTLEIQRTEQGDSAMYLCASSSQPRVSAEAFFGQGTRLTVV.

The chain carries TRBV5-1 and TRBJ2-1; no firm D call. CDR3 size: 15 residues. CDR1 is SGHRS, CDR2 YFSETQ, per germline. Deletions cut 7 bases from V and 8 bases from J, with 22 bases between. In DNA, the CDR3 is TGCGCCAGCTCCCTTAGGGCTGTTGAGCGCCATGAGCAGTTCTTC. It codes for CASSLRAVERHEQFF.